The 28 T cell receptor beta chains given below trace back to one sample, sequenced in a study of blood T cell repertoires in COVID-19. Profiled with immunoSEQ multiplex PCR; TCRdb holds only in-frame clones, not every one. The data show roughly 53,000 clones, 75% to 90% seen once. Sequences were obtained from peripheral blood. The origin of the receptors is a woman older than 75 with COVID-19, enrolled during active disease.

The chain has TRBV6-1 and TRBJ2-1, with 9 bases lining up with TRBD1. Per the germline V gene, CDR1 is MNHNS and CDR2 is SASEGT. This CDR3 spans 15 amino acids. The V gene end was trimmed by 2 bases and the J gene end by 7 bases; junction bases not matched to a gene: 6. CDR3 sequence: CASSELGTGWNEQFF. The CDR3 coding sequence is TGTGCCAGCAGTGAACTCGGGACAGGGTGGAATGAGCAGTTCTTC.

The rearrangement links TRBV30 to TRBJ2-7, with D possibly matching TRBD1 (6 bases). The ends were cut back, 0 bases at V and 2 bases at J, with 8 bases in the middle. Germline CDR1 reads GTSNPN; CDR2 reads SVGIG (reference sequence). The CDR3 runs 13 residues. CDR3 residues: CAWSVQGAYEQYF. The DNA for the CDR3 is TGTGCCTGGAGTGTACAGGGCGCCTACGAGCAGTACTTC.

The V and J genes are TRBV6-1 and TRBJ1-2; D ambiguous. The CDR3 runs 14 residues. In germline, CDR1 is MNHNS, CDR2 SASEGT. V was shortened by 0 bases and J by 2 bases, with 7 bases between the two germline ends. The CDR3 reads CASSEAGGNYGYTF. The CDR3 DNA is TGTGCCAGCAGTGAAGCGGGAGGGAACTATGGCTACACCTTC.

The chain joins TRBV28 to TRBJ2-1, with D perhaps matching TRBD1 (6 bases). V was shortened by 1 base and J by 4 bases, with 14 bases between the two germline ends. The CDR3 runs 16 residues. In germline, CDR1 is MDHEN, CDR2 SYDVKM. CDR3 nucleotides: TGTGCCAGCAGTTTATTCAGGGGTGACGGATACAATGAGCAGTTCTTC. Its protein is CASSLFRGDGYNEQFF.

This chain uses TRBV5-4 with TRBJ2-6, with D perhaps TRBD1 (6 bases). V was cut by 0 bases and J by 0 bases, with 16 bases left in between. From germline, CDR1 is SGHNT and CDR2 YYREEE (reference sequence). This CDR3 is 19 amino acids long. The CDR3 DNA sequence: TGTGCCAGCAGCTTGGATGCAGGGGCCGTTACCTCTGGGGCCAACGTCCTGACTTTC. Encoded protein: CASSLDAGAVTSGANVLTF. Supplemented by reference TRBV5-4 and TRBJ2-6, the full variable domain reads ETGVTQSPTHLIKTRGQQVTLRCSSQSGHNTVSWYQQALGQGPQFIFQYYREEENGRGNFPPRFSGLQFPNYSSELNVNALELDDSALYLCASSLDAGAVTSGANVLTFGAGSRLTVL.

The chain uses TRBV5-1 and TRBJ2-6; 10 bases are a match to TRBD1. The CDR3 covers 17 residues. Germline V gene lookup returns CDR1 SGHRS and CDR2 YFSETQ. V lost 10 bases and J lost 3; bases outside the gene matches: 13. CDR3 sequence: CACTRDRGARGANVLTF. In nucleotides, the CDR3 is TGCGCCTGCACCCGGGACAGGGGCGCCCGTGGGGCCAACGTCCTGACTTTC.

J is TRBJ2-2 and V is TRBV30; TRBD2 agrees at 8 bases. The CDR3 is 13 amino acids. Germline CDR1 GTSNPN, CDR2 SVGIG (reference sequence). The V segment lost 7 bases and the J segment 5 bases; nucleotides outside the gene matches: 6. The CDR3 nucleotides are TGTGCCTCGCCCGGGGGGGCGACCGGGGAGCTGTTTTTT. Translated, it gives CASPGGATGELFF.

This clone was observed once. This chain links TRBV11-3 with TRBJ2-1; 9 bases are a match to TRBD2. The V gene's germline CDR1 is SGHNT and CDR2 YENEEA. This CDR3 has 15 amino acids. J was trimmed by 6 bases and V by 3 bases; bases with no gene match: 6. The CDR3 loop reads CASSLGTSPLNEQFF. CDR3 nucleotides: TGTGCCAGCAGCTTGGGGACTAGCCCCCTCAATGAGCAGTTCTTC. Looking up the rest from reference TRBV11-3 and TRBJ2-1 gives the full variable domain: EAGVVQSPRYKIIEKKQPVAFWCNPISGHNTLYWYLQNLGQGPELLIRYENEEAVDDSQLPKDRFSAERLKGVDSTLKIQPAELGDSAVYLCASSLGTSPLNEQFFGPGTRLTVL.

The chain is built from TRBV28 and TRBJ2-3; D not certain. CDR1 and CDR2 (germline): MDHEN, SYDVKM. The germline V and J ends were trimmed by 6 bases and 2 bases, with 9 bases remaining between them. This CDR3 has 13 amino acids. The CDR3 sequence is CASSLVSTDTQYF. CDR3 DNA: TGTGCCAGCAGCCTCGTATCCACAGATACGCAGTATTTT.

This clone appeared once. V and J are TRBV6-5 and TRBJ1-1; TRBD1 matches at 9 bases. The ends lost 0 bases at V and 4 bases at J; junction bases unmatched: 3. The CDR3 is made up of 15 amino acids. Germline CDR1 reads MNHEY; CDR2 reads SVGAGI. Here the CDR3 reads CASSYSPDRGTEAFF. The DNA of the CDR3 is TGTGCCAGCAGTTACTCCCCGGACAGGGGCACTGAAGCTTTCTTT.

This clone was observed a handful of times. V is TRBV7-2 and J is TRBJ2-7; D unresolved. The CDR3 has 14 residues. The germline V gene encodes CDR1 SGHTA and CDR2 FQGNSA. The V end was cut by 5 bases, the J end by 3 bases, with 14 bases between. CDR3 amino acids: CASSTRGSSYEQYF. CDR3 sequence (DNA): TGTGCCAGCAGCACCCGTGGTAGCAGCTACGAGCAGTACTTC.

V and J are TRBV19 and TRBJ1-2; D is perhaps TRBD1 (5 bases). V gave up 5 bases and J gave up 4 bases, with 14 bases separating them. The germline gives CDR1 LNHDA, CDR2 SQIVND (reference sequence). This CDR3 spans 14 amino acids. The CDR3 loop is CASSLKGHFYGYTF. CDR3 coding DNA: TGTGCCAGTAGTCTTAAGGGGCACTTCTATGGCTACACCTTC.

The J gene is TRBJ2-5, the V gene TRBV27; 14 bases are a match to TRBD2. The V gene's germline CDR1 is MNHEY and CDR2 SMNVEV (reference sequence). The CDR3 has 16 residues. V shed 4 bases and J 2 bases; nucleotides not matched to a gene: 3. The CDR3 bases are TGTGCCAGCAGTTCGGGACTAGCGGGAGTTCAAGAGACCCAGTACTTC. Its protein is CASSSGLAGVQETQYF.

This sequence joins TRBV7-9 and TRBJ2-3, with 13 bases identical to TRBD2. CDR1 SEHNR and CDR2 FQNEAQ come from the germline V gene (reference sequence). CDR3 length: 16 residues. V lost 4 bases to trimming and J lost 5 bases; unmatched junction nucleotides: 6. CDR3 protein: CASSSTGTSGVDTQYF. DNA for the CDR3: TGTGCCAGCAGCTCTACCGGGACTAGCGGGGTAGATACGCAGTATTTT. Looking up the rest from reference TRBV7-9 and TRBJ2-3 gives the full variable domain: DTGVSQNPRHKITKRGQNVTFRCDPISEHNRLYWYRQTLGQGPEFLTYFQNEAQLEKSRLLSDRFSAERPKGSFSTLEIQRTEQGDSAMYLCASSSTGTSGVDTQYFGPGTRLTVL.

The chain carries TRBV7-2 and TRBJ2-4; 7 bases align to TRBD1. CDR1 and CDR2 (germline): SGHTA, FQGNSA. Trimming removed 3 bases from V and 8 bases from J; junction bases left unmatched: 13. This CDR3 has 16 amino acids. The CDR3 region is CASSFRGGLGRDIQYF. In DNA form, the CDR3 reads TGTGCCAGCAGCTTTCGAGGGGGCCTCGGCCGAGACATTCAGTACTTC.

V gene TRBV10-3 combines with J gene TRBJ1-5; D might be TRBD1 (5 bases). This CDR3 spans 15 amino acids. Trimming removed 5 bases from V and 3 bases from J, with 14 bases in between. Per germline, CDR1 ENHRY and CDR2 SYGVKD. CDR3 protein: CAISPDGGPNQPQHF. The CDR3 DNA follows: TGTGCCATCAGTCCCGACGGGGGACCCAATCAGCCCCAGCATTTT.

Here the CDR3 DNA reads TGTGCCAGCAGGGGCCGCCTAGCCGTGGCAGATACGCAGTATTTT. Translating gives CASRGRLAVADTQYF. The chain carries TRBV6-5 and TRBJ2-3, with D perhaps matching TRBD2 (5 bases). Germline V gives CDR1 MNHEY, CDR2 SVGAGI. Deletions cut 6 bases from V and 4 bases from J, with 17 bases between. The length of the CDR3 is 15 residues.

CDR3 protein: CASSSGLGGRASYEQYF. The CDR3 DNA follows: TGTGCCAGCAGTTCAGGTTTGGGCGGGAGGGCCTCCTACGAGCAGTACTTC. This chain uses TRBV28 with TRBJ2-7; 9 positions match TRBD2. With 4 bases clipped from V and 0 bases from J, the junction kept 10 bases outside the gene matches. The germline gives CDR1 MDHEN, CDR2 SYDVKM. This CDR3 has 17 residues.

The CDR3 sequence is CASSLSFTYEQYF. CDR3 nucleotides: TGTGCCAGCAGCTTGAGCTTCACCTACGAGCAGTACTTC. The chain joins TRBV5-4 to TRBJ2-7; no firm D call. The CDR3 spans 13 residues. The ends were cut back, 1 base at V and 2 bases at J, with 7 bases in the middle. Germline assignment: CDR1 SGHNT and CDR2 YYREEE (reference sequence).

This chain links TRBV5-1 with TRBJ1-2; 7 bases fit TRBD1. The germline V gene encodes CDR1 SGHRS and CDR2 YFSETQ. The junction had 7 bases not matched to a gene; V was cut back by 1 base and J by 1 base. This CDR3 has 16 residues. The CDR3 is CASSLPGTGVNYGYTF. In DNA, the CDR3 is TGCGCCAGCAGCTTGCCAGGCACAGGGGTTAACTATGGCTACACCTTC. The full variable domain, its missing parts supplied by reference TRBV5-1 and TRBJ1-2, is KAGVTQTPRYLIKTRGQQVTLSCSPISGHRSVSWYQQTPGQGLQFLFEYFSETQRNKGNFPGRFSGRQFSNSRSEMNVSTLELGDSALYLCASSLPGTGVNYGYTFGSGTRLTVV.

This chain's CDR3 is CASSHGLADHNEQFF. CDR3 in DNA: TGTGCCAGCAGCCATGGACTAGCGGACCACAATGAGCAGTTCTTC. J is TRBJ2-1 and V is TRBV9; 10 bases match TRBD2. The V gene's germline CDR1 is SGDLS and CDR2 YYNGEE. The CDR3 has 15 residues. Unmatched junction bases numbered 6, after V lost 4 bases and J lost 5 bases.

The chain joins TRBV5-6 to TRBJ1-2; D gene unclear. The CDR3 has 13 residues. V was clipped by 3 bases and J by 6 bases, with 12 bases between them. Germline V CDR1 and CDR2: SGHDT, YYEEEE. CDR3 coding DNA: TGTGCCAGCAGCTCGGAGGGTGGGGATGGCTACACCTTC. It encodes CASSSEGGDGYTF.

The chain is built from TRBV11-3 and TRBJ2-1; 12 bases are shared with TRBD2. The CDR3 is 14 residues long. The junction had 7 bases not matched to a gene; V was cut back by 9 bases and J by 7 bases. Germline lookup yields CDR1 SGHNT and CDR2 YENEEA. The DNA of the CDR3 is TGTGCCAGTCGACTAGCGGGAGCAAGAAATGAGCAGTTCTTC. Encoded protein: CASRLAGARNEQFF.

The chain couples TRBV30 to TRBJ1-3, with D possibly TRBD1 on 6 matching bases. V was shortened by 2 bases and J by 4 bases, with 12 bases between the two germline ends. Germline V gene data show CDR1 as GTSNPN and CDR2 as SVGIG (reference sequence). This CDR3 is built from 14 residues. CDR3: CAWSRTGSGNTIYF. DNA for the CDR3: TGTGCCTGGAGTCGAACAGGGAGCGGAAACACCATATATTTT.

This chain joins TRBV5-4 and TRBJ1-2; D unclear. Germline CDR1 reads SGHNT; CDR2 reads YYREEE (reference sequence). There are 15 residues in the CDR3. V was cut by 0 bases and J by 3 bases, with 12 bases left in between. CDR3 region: CASSLVDGGDYGYTF. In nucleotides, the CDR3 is TGTGCCAGCAGCTTGGTGGACGGAGGAGACTATGGCTACACCTTC.

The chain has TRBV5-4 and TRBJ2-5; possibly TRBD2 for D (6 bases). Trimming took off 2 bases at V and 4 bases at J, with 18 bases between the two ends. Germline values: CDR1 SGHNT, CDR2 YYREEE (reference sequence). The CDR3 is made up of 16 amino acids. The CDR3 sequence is CASSFGGGKRSETQYF. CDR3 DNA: TGTGCCAGCAGCTTCGGTGGAGGGAAAAGGTCAGAGACCCAGTACTTC.

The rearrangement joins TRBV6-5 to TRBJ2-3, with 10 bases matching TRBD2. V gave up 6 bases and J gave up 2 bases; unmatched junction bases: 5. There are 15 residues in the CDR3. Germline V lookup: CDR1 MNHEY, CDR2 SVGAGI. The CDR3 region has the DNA TGTGCCAGCAGCCGACTAGCGGGTATCACAGATACGCAGTATTTT. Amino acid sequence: CASSRLAGITDTQYF.

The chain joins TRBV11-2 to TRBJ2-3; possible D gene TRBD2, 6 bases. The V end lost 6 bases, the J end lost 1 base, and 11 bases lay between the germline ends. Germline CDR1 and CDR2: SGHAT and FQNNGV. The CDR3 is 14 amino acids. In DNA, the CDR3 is TGTGCCAGCAGACGACTAGAAGGCACAGATACGCAGTATTTT. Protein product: CASRRLEGTDTQYF.